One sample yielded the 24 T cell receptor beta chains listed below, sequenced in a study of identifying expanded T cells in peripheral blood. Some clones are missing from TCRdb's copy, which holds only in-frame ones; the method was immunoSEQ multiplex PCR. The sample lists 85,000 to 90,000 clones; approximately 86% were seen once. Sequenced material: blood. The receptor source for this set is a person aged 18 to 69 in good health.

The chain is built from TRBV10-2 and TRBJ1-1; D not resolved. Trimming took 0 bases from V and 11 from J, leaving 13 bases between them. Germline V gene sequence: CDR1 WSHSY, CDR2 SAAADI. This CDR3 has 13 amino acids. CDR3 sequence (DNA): TGCGCCAGCAGTGAGTCGTTTGGGGAAATGGCTTTCTTT. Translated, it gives CASSESFGEMAFF.

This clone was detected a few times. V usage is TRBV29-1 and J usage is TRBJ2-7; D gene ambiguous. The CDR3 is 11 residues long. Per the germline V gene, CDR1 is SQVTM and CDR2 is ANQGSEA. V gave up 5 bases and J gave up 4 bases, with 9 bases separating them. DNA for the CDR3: TGCAGCGTTTCTCTAAGGTACGAGCAGTACTTC. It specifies CSVSLRYEQYF.

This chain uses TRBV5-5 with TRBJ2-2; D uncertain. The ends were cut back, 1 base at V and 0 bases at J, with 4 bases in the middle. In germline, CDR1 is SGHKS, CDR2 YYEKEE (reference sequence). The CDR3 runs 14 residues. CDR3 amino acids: CASSLSSNTGELFF. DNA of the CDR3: TGTGCCAGCAGCTTGTCCTCGAACACCGGGGAGCTGTTTTTT. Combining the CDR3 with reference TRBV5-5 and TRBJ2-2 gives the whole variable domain DAGVTQSPTHLIKTRGQQVTLRCSPISGHKSVSWYQQVLGQGPQFIFQYYEKEERGRGNFPDRFSARQFPNYSSELNVNALLLGDSALYLCASSLSSNTGELFFGEGSRLTVL.

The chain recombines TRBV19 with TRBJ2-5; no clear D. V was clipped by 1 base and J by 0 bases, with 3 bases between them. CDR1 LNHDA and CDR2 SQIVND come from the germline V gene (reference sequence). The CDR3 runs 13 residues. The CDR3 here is CASSIGYQETQYF. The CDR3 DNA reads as TGTGCCAGTAGTATAGGGTACCAAGAGACCCAGTACTTC.

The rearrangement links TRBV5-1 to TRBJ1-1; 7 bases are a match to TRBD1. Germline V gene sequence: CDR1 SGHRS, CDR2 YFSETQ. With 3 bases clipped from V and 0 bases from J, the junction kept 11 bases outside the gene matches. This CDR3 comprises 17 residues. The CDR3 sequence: CASSSRDQGVVNTEAFF. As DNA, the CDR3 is TGCGCCAGCAGCTCGAGGGATCAGGGGGTGGTGAACACTGAAGCTTTCTTT.

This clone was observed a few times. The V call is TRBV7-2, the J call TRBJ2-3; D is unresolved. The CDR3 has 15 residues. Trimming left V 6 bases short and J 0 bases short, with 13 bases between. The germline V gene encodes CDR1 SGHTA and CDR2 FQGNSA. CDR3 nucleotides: TGTGCCAGCAGGGGTGTGGGTGCTAGCACAGATACGCAGTATTTT. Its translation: CASRGVGASTDTQYF. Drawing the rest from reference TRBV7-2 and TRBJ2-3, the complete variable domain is GAGVSQSPSNKVTEKGKDVELRCDPISGHTALYWYRQSLGQGLEFLIYFQGNSAPDKSGLPSDRFSAERTGGSVSTLTIQRTQQEDSAVYLCASRGVGASTDTQYFGPGTRLTVL.

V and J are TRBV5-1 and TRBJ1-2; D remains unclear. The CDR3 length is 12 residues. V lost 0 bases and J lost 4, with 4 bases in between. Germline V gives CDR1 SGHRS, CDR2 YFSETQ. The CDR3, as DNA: TGCGCCAGCAGCTTGGGAGGCTATGGCTACACCTTC. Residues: CASSLGGYGYTF.

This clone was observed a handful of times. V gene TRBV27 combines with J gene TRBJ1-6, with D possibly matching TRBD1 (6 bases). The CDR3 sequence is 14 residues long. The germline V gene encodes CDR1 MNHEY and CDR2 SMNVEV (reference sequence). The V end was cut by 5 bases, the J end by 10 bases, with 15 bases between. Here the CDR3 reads CASSSDRPWSPLHF. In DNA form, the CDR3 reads TGTGCCAGCAGTAGCGACAGGCCTTGGTCACCCCTCCACTTT.

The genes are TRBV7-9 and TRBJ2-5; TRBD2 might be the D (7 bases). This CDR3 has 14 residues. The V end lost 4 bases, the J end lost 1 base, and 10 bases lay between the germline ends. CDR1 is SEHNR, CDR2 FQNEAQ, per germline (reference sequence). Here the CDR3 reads CASSSGGAQETQYF. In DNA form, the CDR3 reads TGTGCCAGCAGCTCTGGGGGGGCCCAAGAGACCCAGTACTTC. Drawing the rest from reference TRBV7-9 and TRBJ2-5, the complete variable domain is DTGVSQNPRHKITKRGQNVTFRCDPISEHNRLYWYRQTLGQGPEFLTYFQNEAQLEKSRLLSDRFSAERPKGSFSTLEIQRTEQGDSAMYLCASSSGGAQETQYFGPGTRLLVL.

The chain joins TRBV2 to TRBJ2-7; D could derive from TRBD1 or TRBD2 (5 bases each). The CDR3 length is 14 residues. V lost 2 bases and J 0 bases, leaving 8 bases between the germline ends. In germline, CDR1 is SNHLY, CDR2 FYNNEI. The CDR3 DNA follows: TGTGCCAGCAGTGAATGGGGGACCTCCTACGAGCAGTACTTC. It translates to CASSEWGTSYEQYF.

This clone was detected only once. The chain's CDR3 is CASSWRSVEETQYF. CDR3 DNA sequence: TGCGCCAGCAGCTGGAGGTCAGTAGAAGAGACCCAGTACTTC. This sequence joins TRBV5-1 and TRBJ2-5, with TRBD2 as a possible D gene (5 bases). The V end lost 3 bases, the J end lost 3 bases, and 12 bases lay between the germline ends. CDR1 and CDR2 from the germline V gene are SGHRS and YFSETQ. This CDR3 is built from 14 residues.

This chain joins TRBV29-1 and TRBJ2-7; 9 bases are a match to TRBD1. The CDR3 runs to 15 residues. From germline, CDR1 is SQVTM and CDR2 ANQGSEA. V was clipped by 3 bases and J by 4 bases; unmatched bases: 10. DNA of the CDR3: TGCAGCGTTGATGGAGGGGACAGGGATTCGTACGAGCAGTACTTC. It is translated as CSVDGGDRDSYEQYF.

CDR3 DNA sequence: TGCAGCGTTGTAGTTCCGGGGCGTGACTATGGCTACACCTTC. It translates to CSVVVPGRDYGYTF. The V gene is TRBV29-1, the J gene TRBJ1-2; D may be TRBD1 (5 bases). The CDR3 runs to 14 residues. Germline CDR1 reads SQVTM; CDR2 reads ANQGSEA. Trimming stripped 4 bases from V and 3 bases from J, with 15 bases between.

The CDR3 nucleotides read TGTGCCAGCTCACCAGGGACTCAGACCCTAGAGACCCAGTACTTC. This encodes CASSPGTQTLETQYF. The chain carries TRBV18 and TRBJ2-5, with D tentatively TRBD2 (6 bases). The CDR3 contains 15 residues. The germline gives CDR1 KGHSH, CDR2 LQKENI. The V end was cut by 2 bases, the J end by 4 bases, with 14 bases between.

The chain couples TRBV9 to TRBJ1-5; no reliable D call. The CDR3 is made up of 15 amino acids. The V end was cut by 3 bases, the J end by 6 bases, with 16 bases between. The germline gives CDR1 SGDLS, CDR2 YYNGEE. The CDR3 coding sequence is TGTGCCAGCAGCGAAAATCCGGATCTGGGTCAGCCCCAGCATTTT. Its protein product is CASSENPDLGQPQHF.

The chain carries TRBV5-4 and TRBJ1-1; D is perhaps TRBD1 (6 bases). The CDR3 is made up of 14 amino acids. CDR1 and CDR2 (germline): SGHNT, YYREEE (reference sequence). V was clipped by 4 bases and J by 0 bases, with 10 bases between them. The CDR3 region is CASSVRGLNTEAFF. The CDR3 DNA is TGTGCCAGCAGCGTCAGGGGCTTGAACACTGAAGCTTTCTTT.

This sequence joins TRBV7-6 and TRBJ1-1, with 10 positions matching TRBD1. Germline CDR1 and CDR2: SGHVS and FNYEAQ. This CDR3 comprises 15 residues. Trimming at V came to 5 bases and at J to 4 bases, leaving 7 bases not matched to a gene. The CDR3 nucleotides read TGTGCCAGCAGCCTAAGGGGGACAGGGGTCACTGAAGCTTTCTTT. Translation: CASSLRGTGVTEAFF. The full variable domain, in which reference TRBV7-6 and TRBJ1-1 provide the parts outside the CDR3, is GAGVSQSPRYKVTKRGQDVALRCDPISGHVSLYWYRQALGQGPEFLTYFNYEAQQDKSGLPNDRFSAERPEGSISTLTIQRTEQRDSAMYRCASSLRGTGVTEAFFGQGTRLTVV.

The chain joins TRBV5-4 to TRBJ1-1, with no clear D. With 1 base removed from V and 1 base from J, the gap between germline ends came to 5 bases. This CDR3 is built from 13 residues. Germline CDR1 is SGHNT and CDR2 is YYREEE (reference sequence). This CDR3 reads CASSLFGNTEAFF. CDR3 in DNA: TGTGCCAGCAGCTTGTTCGGGAACACTGAAGCTTTCTTT.

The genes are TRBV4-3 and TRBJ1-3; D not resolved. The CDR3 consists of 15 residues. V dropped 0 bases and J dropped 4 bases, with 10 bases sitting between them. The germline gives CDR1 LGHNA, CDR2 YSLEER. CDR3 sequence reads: CASSQDDAPGNTIYF. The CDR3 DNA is TGCGCCAGCAGCCAAGATGACGCTCCGGGAAACACCATATATTTT.

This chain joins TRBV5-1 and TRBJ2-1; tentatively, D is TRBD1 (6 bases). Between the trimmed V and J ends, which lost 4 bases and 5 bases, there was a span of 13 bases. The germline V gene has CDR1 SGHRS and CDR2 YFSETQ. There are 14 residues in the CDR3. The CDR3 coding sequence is TGCGCCAGCAGCGTTGGGGACAAAGACAATGAGCAGTTCTTC. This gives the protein CASSVGDKDNEQFF.

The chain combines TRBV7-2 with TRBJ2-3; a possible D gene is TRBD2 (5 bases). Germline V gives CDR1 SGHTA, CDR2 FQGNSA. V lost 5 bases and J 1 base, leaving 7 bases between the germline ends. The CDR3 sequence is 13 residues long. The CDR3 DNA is TGTGCCAGCAGCCCCGGGGGCACAGATACGCAGTATTTT. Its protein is CASSPGGTDTQYF.

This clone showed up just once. The CDR3 reads CASSLGEGTEAFF. CDR3 DNA sequence: TGTGCCAGCAGCCTTGGAGAGGGCACTGAAGCTTTCTTT. The chain recombines TRBV7-9 with TRBJ1-1; unclear D gene. Germline V CDR1 and CDR2: SEHNR, FQNEAQ (reference sequence). With 5 bases removed from V and 4 bases from J, the gap between germline ends came to 11 bases. This CDR3 has 13 residues.

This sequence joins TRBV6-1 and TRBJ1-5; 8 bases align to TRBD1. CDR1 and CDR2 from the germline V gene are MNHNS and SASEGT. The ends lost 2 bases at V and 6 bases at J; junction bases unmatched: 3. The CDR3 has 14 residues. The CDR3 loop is CASSEQGASQPQHF. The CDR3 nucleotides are TGTGCCAGCAGTGAACAGGGGGCTAGTCAGCCCCAGCATTTT.

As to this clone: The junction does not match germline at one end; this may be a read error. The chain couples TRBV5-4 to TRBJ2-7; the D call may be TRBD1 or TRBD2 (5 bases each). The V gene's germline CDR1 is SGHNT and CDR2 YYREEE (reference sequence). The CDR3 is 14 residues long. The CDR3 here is CASSLVGVGRAQHF. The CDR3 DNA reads TGTGCCAGCAGCTTGGTTGGCGTGGGACGGGCTCAGCACTTC.